A selection of T cell receptor beta chains follows, all from one sample in a study of T cells after yellow fever vaccination. TCRdb re-analysed the 5' RACE reads in MiXCR, keeping a single row per CDR3 protein. The sample has hundreds of thousands of distinct CDR3 sequences; around a fifth are singletons. The material sequenced was PBMCs, taken approximately 22 days after the first yellow fever vaccination. The receptor set was obtained from a man between 18 and 35 years old who received the YFV17D yellow fever vaccine. The CDR3 runs from the conserved cysteine through the conserved F or W. Only part of the rows carry a size: once, few, many, or a class if the clone is expanded.

CDR3 | J | V | size
CATSVDRESQETQYF | TRBJ2-5 | TRBV24-1 | few
CASTRWDTQYF | TRBJ2-3 | TRBV7-2 | -
CASSGTSGGRGANVLTF | TRBJ2-6 | TRBV6-1 | -
CASSSLYMLDTEAFF | TRBJ1-1 | TRBV7-9 | few
CSATEPGRGDTQYF | TRBJ2-3 | TRBV20-1 | -
CASSLDRTGGGYTF | TRBJ1-2 | TRBV11-2 | many
CASSPPSLLGARTEAFF | TRBJ1-1 | TRBV28 | -
CASSQDPQGWETQYF | TRBJ2-5 | TRBV4-3 | -
CASSLGGGDADTQYF | TRBJ2-3 | TRBV5-1 | few
CASSPGLAGEQFF | TRBJ2-1 | TRBV6-1 | -
CASRRDPGVDTQYF | TRBJ2-3 | TRBV6-1 | few
CASNQVRGSEETQYF | TRBJ2-5 | TRBV5-5 | -
CATSTRQGGAETQYF | TRBJ2-5 | TRBV24-1 | -
CASSEALGAPLHF | TRBJ1-6 | TRBV6-1 | few
CASSGPPLYEQYF | TRBJ2-7 | TRBV3-1 | many
CSVNRQGASSSTDTQYF | TRBJ2-3 | TRBV20-1 | -
CASTVTRGGDTQYF | TRBJ2-3 | TRBV2 | once
CASGRLGTGTTGNQPQHF | TRBJ1-5 | TRBV6-1 | -
CASSVGTRRTDTQYF | TRBJ2-3 | TRBV5-1 | -
CASSYSRWFRAGTVGGGNTIYF | TRBJ1-3 | TRBV6-2/TRBV6-3 | -
CATSDWSGEQFF | TRBJ2-1 | TRBV24-1 | few
CSAYSGGLYNEQFF | TRBJ2-1 | TRBV20-1 | -
CSAVGGGVEAFF | TRBJ1-1 | TRBV20-1 | few
CSALGQGASGANVLTF | TRBJ2-6 | TRBV20-1 | few
CASRWDREGTGELFF | TRBJ2-2 | TRBV7-2 | few
CSARDTSGGRETQYF | TRBJ2-5 | TRBV20-1 | -
CASSQLPGSDQPQHF | TRBJ1-5 | TRBV3-1 | few
CASSPPGRGFYNEQFF | TRBJ2-1 | TRBV13 | few
CASSLGGQHNSPLHF | TRBJ1-6 | TRBV7-9 | -
CSARNPTSSRDEQFF | TRBJ2-1 | TRBV20-1 | few
CASSHGLAQFF | TRBJ2-1 | TRBV6-5 | few